The rows below give T cell receptor beta chains drawn from one sample of a study of early T cells in non-severe SARS-CoV-2 infection. TCRdb reanalysed the 5' RACE reads using MiXCR and keeps one entry per CDR3 protein. The repertoire holds about 88,000 distinct CDR3 sequences, approximately 15% seen once, with around 5.8% in the top ten. The sample consisted of whole blood. Receptors originate from an adult who was a healthcare worker with PCR-confirmed SARS-CoV-2 infection or an uninfected control (not recorded which). The CDR3 runs from the conserved cysteine through the conserved F or W. A D gene is named only where the DNA matches it firmly. Part of the rows lack a size; the others show once, few, many or a class for expanded clones.

many	TRBJ1-5	.	TRBV4-2	TGTGCCAGCAGCCAAGAGGGCGACCAGCCCCAGCATTTT	CASSQEGDQPQHF
.	TRBJ1-2	.	TRBV4-1	TGCGCCAGCAGCCATGGGGGTAACTATGGCTACACCTTC	CASSHGGNYGYTF
.	TRBJ1-5	.	TRBV4-1	TGCGCCAGCAGCCACCCGCCCATGAATCAGCCCCAGCATTTT	CASSHPPMNQPQHF
.	TRBJ2-1	TRBD2	TRBV12-3/TRBV12-4	TGTGCCAGCAGTTTAACAGCGGGAGATGAGCAGTTCTTC	CASSLTAGDEQFF
.	TRBJ2-1	.	TRBV28	TGTGCCAGCAGTTTCTCGGGGGCCTACAATGAGCAGTTCTTC	CASSFSGAYNEQFF
few	TRBJ2-3	.	TRBV4-2	TGTGCCAGCAGCCAAGGTCGACTCTCAGATACGCAGTATTTT	CASSQGRLSDTQYF
many	TRBJ2-6	.	TRBV12-3/TRBV12-4	TGTGCCAGCAGTTTCTCTGGGGCCAACGTCCTGACTTTC	CASSFSGANVLTF
few	TRBJ2-1	.	TRBV7-2	TGTGCCAGCAGCGCGAGTAGCGGTTACAATGAGCAGTTCTTC	CASSASSGYNEQFF
.	TRBJ2-1	.	TRBV7-9	TGTGCCAGCAGCCCCTTAGGCCACTTTCACAATGAGCAGTTCTTC	CASSPLGHFHNEQFF
.	TRBJ2-5	TRBD2	TRBV18	TGTGCCAGCTCAGCGGGAGGTTTGGAGACCCAGTACTTC	CASSAGGLETQYF